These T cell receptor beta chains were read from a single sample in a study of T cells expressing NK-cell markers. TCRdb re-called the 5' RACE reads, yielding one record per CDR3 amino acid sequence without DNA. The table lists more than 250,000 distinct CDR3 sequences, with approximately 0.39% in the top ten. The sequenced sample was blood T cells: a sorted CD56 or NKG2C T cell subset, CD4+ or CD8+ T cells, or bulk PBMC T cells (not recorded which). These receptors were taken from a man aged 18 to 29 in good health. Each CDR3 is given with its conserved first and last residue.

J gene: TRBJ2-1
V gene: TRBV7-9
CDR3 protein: CASSFGGTGNEQFF

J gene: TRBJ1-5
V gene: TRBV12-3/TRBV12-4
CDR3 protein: CASSFGAGEPQHF

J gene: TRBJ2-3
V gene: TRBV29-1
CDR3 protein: CSAERFANTDTQYF

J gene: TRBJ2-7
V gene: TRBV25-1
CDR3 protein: CASSEPGRTYEQYF

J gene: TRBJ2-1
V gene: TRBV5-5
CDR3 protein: CASSLGGTSGSDEQFF

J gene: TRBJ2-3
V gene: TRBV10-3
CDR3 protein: CAISHDRGYTDTQYF

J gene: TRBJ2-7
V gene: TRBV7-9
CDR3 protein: CASSSNYRGRDEQYF

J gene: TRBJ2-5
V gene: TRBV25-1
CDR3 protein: CASSESQGARETQYF

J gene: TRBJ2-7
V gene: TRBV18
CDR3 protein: CASSPTGPWSDEQYF

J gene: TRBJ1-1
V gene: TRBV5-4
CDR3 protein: CASSLAPPGQPNTEAFF

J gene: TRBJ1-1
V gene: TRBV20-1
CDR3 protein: CSARDPPQGKPTNTEAFF

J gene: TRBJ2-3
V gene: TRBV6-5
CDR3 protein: CASSYLGGSGGDTQYF

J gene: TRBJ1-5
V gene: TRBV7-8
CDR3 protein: CASSSYRDRGQPQHF

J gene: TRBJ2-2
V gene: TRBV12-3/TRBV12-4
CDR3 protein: CASSLETGNTGELFF

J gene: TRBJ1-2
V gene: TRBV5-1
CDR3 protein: CASSSRVGTPRYGYTF

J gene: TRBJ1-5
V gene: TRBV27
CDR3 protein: CASKQGYRGNQPQHF